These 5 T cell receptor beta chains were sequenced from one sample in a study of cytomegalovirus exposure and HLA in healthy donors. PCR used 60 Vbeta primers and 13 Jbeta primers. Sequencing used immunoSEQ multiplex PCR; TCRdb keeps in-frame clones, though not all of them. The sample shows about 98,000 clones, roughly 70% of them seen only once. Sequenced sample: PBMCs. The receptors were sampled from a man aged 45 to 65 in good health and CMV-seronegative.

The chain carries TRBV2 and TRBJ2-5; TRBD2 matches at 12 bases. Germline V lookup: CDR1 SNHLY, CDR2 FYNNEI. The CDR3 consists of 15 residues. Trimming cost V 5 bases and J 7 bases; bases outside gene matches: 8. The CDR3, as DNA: TGTGCCAGCAGTCCGACTAGCGGGGGCCTGGGGACCCAGTACTTC. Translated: CASSPTSGGLGTQYF.

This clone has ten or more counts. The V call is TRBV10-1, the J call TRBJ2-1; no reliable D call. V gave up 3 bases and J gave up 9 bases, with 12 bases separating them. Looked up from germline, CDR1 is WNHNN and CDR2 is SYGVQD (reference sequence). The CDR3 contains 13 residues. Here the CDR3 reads CASSEVRVTEQFF. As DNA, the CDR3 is TGCGCCAGCAGTGAAGTAAGAGTTACTGAGCAGTTCTTC.

As DNA, the CDR3 is TGTGCCAGCACCCGAACGCAGGAAATGGACAATGAGCAGTTCTTC. Protein: CASTRTQEMDNEQFF. The rearrangement joins TRBV6-5 to TRBJ2-1, with D unclear. V lost 7 bases and J 5 bases, leaving 18 bases between the germline ends. Germline V gives CDR1 MNHEY, CDR2 SVGAGI. This CDR3 has 15 residues.

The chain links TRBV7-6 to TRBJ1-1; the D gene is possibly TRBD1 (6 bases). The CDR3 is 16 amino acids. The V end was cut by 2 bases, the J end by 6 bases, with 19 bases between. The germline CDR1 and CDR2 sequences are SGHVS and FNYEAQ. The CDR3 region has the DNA TGTGCCAGCAGCTTACGTCCAGGGGATGTGACTGCTGAAGCTTTCTTT. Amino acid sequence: CASSLRPGDVTAEAFF.

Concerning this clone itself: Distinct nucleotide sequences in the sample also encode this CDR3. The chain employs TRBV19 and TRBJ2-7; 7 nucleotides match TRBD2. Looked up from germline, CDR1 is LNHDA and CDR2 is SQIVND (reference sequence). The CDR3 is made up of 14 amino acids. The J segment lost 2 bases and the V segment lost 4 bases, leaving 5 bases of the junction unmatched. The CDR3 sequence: CASSTGGGTYEQYF. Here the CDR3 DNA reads TGTGCCAGTAGTACGGGGGGAGGAACCTACGAGCAGTACTTC.